This section outlines one T cell receptor beta chain sequence together with its context. This clone was seen a few times. Its cognate antigen has yet to be identified. Within one base of it there is no much larger clone, and no base qualities were kept. A single peripheral blood draw of around 0.11 L on average was collected from each donor into heparinised tubes. Using a panel that included CD45RO, CCR7, CD25, CD127, CD95 and CD27, naive, central memory, regulatory and stem cell-like memory CD4+ T cells were sorted on a BD FACSAria II. All sorted populations exceeded 98% purity. PBMCs were isolated immediately by Lymphoprep density gradient centrifugation and stained directly without culture. Samples were stained and sorted in pairs, with one healthy donor and one patient per experiment, so that batch effects were minimized. The entire amount of isolated RNA was reverse transcribed using the High Capacity cDNA Reverse Transcription Kit, so the sequenced TCRB transcripts were expressed ones. Deep immunoSEQ sequencing was applied to naive, central memory and regulatory T cell samples, giving an average of approximately 4 million total reads per sample. Sorted cells were lysed in RLT buffer and RNA was extracted with DNase-treated RNeasy Micro or Mini kits, depending on cell number. Each cell subset was processed on its own to prevent cross-contamination, while patient and healthy donor samples were processed together. Using the immunoSEQ multiplex PCR, TCRB sequences were amplified from cDNA into 87-bp fragments spanning the CDR3 region. Amplicons were sequenced on the Illumina HiSeq platform. In the source study's methods: Synthetic template baselines were used to correct PCR bias computationally, reads within Hamming distance 2 were collapsed together, and singletons that could not be merged were discarded. Reads were aligned against IMGT so that V, D and J genes, CDR3 length and insertions or deletions at six rearrangement sites could be assigned. Within each subset, clonotype counts were normalized to sorted cell number, after which true diversity and Gini coefficients were computed with the tcR R package. Repertoire sharing was quantified using the overlap coefficient calculated on TCRB nucleotide sequences. Entries here come from immuneACCESS through TCRdb and include only in-frame sequences with V and J called. Some clones fail to appear in such tables; in the studies checked, an unresolved V gene covers under half of the shortfall, and the cause of the remainder is unknown. V, J and clone size reflect that table, while D and trimming were determined from the DNA. Recorded for this sample are about 120,000 clones; 15% to 20% of them occurred a single time. 2% to 3% of the sample belongs to the ten largest clones.

For CDR1 and CDR2, the germline V gene (reference sequence) lists SEHNR and FQNEAQ. V is clipped by 5 bases and J by 1 base, and the sequence between their germline boundaries is 15 bases long. Measured from the cysteine to the phenylalanine, the CDR3 is 16 residues long. Only the CDR3 region is kept as DNA, spanning 48 bases read in frame from base 1. This specimen comes from a study of beta chain features in type 1 diabetes listed by TCRdb under 2018. General notes on the study: Patients and healthy donors did not differ in mean age, gender distribution, total cell number or subset yield. A total of roughly 98,000,000 sorted cells were examined across all samples, and RNA yield correlated strongly with the number of cells per subset. The study compared the TCRB repertoires of sorted circulating CD4+ T cell subsets in recently diagnosed type 1 diabetes patients with those in matched healthy donors. Regulatory and stem cell-like memory subsets were obtained from only 8 patients and about 8 healthy donors, while naive and central memory subsets were obtained from all 30 or so donors.

What the research found in general, with its limitations: Only small numbers of individuals were included in the HLA sub-analyses, which left unresolved whether HLA type had any influence on TCRB rearrangement. Naive, central memory and regulatory TCRB repertoires appeared more similar among patients than among healthy donors. Type 1 diabetes patients showed a moderate but significant shortening of TCRB CDR3 length in all four CD4+ subsets. Because cDNA was sequenced instead of genomic DNA, highly expressing activated cells could be over-represented, though the groups showed no difference in activation or CD3 levels. Shorter templates might be favored by PCR, yet because patient and control samples were amplified and corrected together, any such skew would affect both groups equally. Fewer insertions and more nucleotide deletions at VDJ recombination sites were observed in patients with type 1 diabetes, implying thymic rearrangement abnormalities.

The sequenced sample was central memory CD4+ T cells from blood. In this chain, TRBV7-9 is recombined with TRBJ2-4; the D gene cannot be resolved beyond TRBD1 or TRBD2, each matching 6 bases. The receptor comes from a man aged 18 to 29 with type 1 diabetes. The CDR3 has the sequence CASSPGGSEAKNIQYF. The DNA sequence is as follows: TGTGCCAGCAGCCCCGGGGGCTCGGAGGCCAAAAACATTCAGTACTTC.